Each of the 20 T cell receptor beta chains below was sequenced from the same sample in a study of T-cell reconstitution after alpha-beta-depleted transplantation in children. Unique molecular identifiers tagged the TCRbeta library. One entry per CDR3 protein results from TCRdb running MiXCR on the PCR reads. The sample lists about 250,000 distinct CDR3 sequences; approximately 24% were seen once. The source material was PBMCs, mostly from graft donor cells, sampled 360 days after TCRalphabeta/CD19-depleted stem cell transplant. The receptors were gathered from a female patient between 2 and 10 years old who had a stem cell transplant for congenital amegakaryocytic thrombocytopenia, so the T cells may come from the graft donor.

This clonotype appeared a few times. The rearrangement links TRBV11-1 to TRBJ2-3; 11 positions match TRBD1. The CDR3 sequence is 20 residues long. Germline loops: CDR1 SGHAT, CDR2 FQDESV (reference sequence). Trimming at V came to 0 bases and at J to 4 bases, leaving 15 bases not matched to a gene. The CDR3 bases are TGTGCCAGCAGCTTAGCGGGAGGACAGGGGGCTGTCCTACGTGCAGATACGCAGTATTTT. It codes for CASSLAGGQGAVLRADTQYF.

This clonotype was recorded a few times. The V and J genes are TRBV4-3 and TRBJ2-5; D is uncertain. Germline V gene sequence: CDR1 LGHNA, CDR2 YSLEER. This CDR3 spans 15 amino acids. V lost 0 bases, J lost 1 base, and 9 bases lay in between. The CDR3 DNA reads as TGCGCCAGCAGCCAAGATACGGCGCGCCAAGAGACCCAGTACTTC. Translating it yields CASSQDTARQETQYF.

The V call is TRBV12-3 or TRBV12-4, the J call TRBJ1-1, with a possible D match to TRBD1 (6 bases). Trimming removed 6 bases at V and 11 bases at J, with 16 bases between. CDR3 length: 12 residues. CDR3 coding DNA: TGTGCCAGCAGCAACAGGGTACCTCTCGCTTTCTTT. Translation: CASSNRVPLAFF.

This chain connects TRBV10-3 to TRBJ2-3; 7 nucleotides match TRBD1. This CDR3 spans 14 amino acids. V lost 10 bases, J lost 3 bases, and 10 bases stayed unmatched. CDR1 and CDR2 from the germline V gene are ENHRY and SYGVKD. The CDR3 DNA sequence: TGTGCCAGCACGCGACAGGGAATTACAGATACGCAGTATTTT. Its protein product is CASTRQGITDTQYF.

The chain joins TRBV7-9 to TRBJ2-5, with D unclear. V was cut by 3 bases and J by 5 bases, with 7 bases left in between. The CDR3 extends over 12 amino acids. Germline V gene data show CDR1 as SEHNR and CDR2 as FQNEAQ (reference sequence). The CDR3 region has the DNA TGTGCCAGCAGCTTGCGACGGGAGACCCAGTACTTC. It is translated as CASSLRRETQYF.

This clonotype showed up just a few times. This CDR3 is CASSQMVLNTEAFF. The DNA of the CDR3 is TGTGCCAGCAGCCAAATGGTACTGAACACTGAAGCTTTCTTT. This chain links TRBV4-2 with TRBJ1-1, with unresolved D. CDR3 length: 14 residues. Trimming shortened V by 2 bases and J by 0 bases, and 7 bases separated the two germline ends. Germline V gene lookup returns CDR1 LGHNA and CDR2 YNFKEQ.

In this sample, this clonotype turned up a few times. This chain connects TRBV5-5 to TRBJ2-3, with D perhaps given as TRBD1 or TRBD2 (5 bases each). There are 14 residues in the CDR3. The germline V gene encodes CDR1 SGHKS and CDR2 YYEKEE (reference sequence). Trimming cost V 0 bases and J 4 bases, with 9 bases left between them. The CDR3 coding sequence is TGTGCCAGCAGCTTGGACCCGGGGCCAGATACGCAGTATTTT. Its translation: CASSLDPGPDTQYF.

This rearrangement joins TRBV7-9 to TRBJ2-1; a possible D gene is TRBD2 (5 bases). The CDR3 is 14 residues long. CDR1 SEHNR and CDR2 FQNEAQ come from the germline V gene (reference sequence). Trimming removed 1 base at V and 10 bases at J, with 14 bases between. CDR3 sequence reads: CASSLVDSKREQFF. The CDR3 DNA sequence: TGTGCCAGCAGCTTAGTGGACTCTAAAAGGGAGCAGTTCTTC.

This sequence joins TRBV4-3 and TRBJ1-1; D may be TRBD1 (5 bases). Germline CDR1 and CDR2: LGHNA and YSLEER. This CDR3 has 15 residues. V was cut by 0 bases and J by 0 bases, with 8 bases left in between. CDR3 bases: TGCGCCAGCAGCCAAGATGGACAAATGAACACTGAAGCTTTCTTT. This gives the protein CASSQDGQMNTEAFF.

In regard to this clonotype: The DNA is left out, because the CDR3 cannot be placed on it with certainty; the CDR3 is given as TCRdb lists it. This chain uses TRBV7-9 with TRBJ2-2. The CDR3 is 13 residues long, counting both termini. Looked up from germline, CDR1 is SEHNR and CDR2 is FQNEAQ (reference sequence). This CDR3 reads CASRGRRAGELFF.

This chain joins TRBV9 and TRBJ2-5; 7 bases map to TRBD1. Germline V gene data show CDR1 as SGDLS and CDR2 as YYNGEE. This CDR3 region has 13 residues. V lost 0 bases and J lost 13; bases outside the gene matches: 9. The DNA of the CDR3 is TGTGCCAGCAGCGTAGCTACAGGGGACCACCGGTACTTC. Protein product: CASSVATGDHRYF.

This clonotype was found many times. CDR3: CSARGQGLRGEQYF. The CDR3 DNA sequence: TGCAGCGCTAGGGGACAGGGCCTCCGGGGCGAGCAGTACTTC. The V call is TRBV29-1, the J call TRBJ2-7, with TRBD1 matching 9 bases. The CDR3 contains 14 residues. In germline, CDR1 is SQVTM, CDR2 ANQGSEA. With 7 bases clipped from V and 6 bases from J, the junction kept 13 bases outside the gene matches.

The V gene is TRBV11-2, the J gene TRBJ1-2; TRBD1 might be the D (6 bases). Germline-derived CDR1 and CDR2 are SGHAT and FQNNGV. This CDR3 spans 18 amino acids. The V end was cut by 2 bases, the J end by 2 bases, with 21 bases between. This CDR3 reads CASSLPWFPGGANYGYTF. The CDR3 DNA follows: TGTGCCAGCAGCTTACCCTGGTTCCCCGGGGGGGCAAACTATGGCTACACCTTC.

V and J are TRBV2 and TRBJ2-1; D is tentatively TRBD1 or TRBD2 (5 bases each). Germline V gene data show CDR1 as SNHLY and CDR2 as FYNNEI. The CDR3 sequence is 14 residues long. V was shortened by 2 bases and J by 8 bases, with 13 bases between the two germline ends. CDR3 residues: CASSEPGPPDEQFF. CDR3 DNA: TGTGCCAGCAGTGAACCGGGACCTCCCGATGAGCAGTTCTTC.

The CDR3 protein is CASSHRTGGNNEQFF. The CDR3 nucleotides are TGTGCCAGCAGCCACCGGACAGGGGGCAACAATGAGCAGTTCTTC. V and J are TRBV7-8 and TRBJ2-1; 11 bases match TRBD1. CDR3 length: 15 residues. The germline gives CDR1 SGHVS, CDR2 FQNEAQ. V shed 5 bases and J 5 bases; nucleotides not matched to a gene: 5.

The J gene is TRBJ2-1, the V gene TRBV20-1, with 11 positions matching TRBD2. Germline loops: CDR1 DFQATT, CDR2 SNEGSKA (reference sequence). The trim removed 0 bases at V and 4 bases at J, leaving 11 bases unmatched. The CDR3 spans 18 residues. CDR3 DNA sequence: TGCAGTGCTAGAGATTCACTAGCGGGAGACCGGAGATACAATGAGCAGTTCTTC. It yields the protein CSARDSLAGDRRYNEQFF.

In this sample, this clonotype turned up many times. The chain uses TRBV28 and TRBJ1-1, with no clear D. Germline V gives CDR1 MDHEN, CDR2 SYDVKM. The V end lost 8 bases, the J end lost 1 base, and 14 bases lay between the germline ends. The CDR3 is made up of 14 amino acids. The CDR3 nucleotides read TGTGCCAGCCTCTCTTTGAGATCGAACACTGAAGCTTTCTTT. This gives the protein CASLSLRSNTEAFF.

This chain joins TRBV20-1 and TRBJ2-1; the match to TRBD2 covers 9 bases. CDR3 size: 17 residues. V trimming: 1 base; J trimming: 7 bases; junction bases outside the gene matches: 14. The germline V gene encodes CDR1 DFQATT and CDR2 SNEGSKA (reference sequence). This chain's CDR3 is CSARAINASGITNEQFF. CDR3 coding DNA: TGCAGTGCTAGAGCTATTAATGCTAGCGGGATCACGAATGAGCAGTTCTTC.

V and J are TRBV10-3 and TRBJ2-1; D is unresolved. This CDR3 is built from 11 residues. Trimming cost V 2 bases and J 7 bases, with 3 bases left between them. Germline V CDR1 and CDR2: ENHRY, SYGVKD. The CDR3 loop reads CAISEGNEQFF. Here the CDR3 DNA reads TGTGCCATCAGTGAGGGGAATGAGCAGTTCTTC.

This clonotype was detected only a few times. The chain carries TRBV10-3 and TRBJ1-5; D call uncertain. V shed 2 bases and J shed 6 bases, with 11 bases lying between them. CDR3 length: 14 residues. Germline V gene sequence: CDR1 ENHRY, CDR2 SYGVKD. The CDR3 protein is CAISEGSDSQPQHF. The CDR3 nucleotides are TGTGCCATCAGTGAGGGATCAGATAGTCAGCCCCAGCATTTT.